Listed here are 8 T cell receptor beta chains from one sample, sequenced in a study of CD8 T cells in Susac syndrome. RNA, at about 0.45 to 1 ug, was reverse transcribed with random hexamers. TCRdb processed the immunoSEQ multiplex PCR reads anew with MiXCR; each CDR3 protein has one entry. In the table there are about 150,000 distinct CDR3 sequences, approximately 93% of which are singletons. The sequenced sample was CD4+ T cells from PBMCs. The receptors shown here come from a human donor with multiple sclerosis.

The rearrangement joins TRBV9 to TRBJ2-5; perhaps TRBD2 as D (7 bases). Germline lookup yields CDR1 SGDLS and CDR2 YYNGEE. This CDR3 is 14 amino acids long. V was shortened by 0 bases and J by 5 bases, with 11 bases between the two germline ends. The CDR3 loop is CASSVGGGRETQYF. The CDR3 bases are TGTGCCAGCAGCGTAGGGGGGGGCCGCGAGACCCAGTACTTC. The full variable domain, completed using reference TRBV9 and TRBJ2-5, is DSGVTQTPKHLITATGQRVTLRCSPRSGDLSVYWYQQSLDQGLQFLIQYYNGEERAKGNILERFSAQQFPDLHSELNLSSLELGDSALYFCASSVGGGRETQYFGPGTRLLVL.

V gene TRBV10-3 combines with J gene TRBJ1-1, with no clear D. Trimming cost V 4 bases and J 2 bases, with 14 bases left between them. The CDR3 is 15 amino acids. The germline V gene encodes CDR1 ENHRY and CDR2 SYGVKD. The DNA of the CDR3 is TGTGCCATCAGTGTCTACCAGACAACTAACACTGAAGCTTTCTTT. This encodes CAISVYQTTNTEAFF.

This chain links TRBV3-1 with TRBJ1-6, with TRBD1 as a possible D gene (6 bases). The V gene's germline CDR1 is LGHDT and CDR2 YNNKEL (reference sequence). The CDR3 is 16 residues long. V shed 0 bases and J shed 6 bases, with 12 bases lying between them. The DNA of the CDR3 is TGTGCCAGCAGCCAAGATCAAGGGGGTAGTAATTCACCCCTCCACTTT. Protein: CASSQDQGGSNSPLHF.

V and J are TRBV19 and TRBJ2-2; the D gene is possibly TRBD2 (5 bases). The CDR3 is made up of 14 amino acids. The V gene lost 8 bases and the J gene lost 1 base, with 11 bases spanning the gap. Germline V lookup: CDR1 LNHDA, CDR2 SQIVND (reference sequence). The CDR3 bases are TGTGCCAGTTCCCGGGCGGGGAACACCGGGGAGCTGTTTTTT. The encoded protein is CASSRAGNTGELFF.

This rearrangement joins TRBV5-4 to TRBJ2-1, with 8 bases matching TRBD2. V gave up 0 bases and J gave up 7 bases; unmatched junction bases: 6. CDR1 is SGHNT, CDR2 YYREEE, per germline (reference sequence). This CDR3 is 15 amino acids long. The CDR3 sequence: CASSLAGGRRNEQFF. The CDR3, as DNA: TGTGCCAGCAGCTTGGCGGGGGGGAGGAGGAATGAGCAGTTCTTC.

The chain links TRBV12-3 or TRBV12-4 to TRBJ2-1; D perhaps matches TRBD2 (6 bases). Trimming took off 11 bases at V and 4 bases at J, with 21 bases between the two ends. The CDR3 sequence is 15 residues long. CDR3: CASAGSGRIYNEQFF. The CDR3 nucleotides read TGTGCCTCAGCGGGTTCCGGGAGAATTTACAATGAGCAGTTCTTC.

The chain uses TRBV20-1 and TRBJ1-2; TRBD1 agrees at 8 bases. The J segment lost 8 bases and the V segment lost 5 bases, leaving 4 bases of the junction unmatched. The CDR3 is made up of 11 amino acids. The V gene's germline CDR1 is DFQATT and CDR2 SNEGSKA (reference sequence). CDR3 sequence (DNA): TGCAGTGCTTTGGACAGGGAAGGCTACACCTTC. This sequence encodes CSALDREGYTF.

V and J are TRBV15 and TRBJ2-1; D is unclear. Germline V gene sequence: CDR1 LNHNV, CDR2 YYDKDF (reference sequence). V lost 1 base, J lost 10 bases, and 8 bases lay in between. The CDR3 consists of 12 residues. In DNA form, the CDR3 reads TGTGCCACCAGCAGAGGGGGTAGGGAGCAGTTCTTC. It yields the protein CATSRGGREQFF.